One sample yielded the 29 T cell receptor beta chains listed below, sequenced in a study of cytomegalovirus exposure and HLA in healthy donors. The PCR was carried out with 60 Vbeta primers and 13 Jbeta primers. Produced via immunoSEQ multiplex PCR; TCRdb's table is partial and in-frame only. The repertoire holds around 40,000 clones, with roughly 87% as singletons. Sequenced input: PBMCs. Receptor source: a woman in her thirties or forties in good health and CMV-seropositive.

The chain has TRBV29-1 and TRBJ1-2, with 8 bases matching TRBD1. The CDR3 totals 15 residues. V dropped 6 bases and J dropped 5; count of bases not matched to a gene: 14. Germline lookup yields CDR1 SQVTM and CDR2 ANQGSEA. The CDR3 DNA sequence: TGCAGCGTCAGGGGGACAGGCCTGGGGGGATATGGCTACACCTTC. Its protein product is CSVRGTGLGGYGYTF. Drawing the rest from reference TRBV29-1 and TRBJ1-2, the complete variable domain is SAVISQKPSRDICQRGTSLTIQCQVDSQVTMMFWYRQQPGQSLTLIATANQGSEATYESGFVIDKFPISRPNLTFSTLTVSNMSPEDSSIYLCSVRGTGLGGYGYTFGSGTRLTVV.

This chain joins TRBV7-9 and TRBJ2-3; D uncertain. The CDR3 is made up of 14 amino acids. Trimming cost V 5 bases and J 2 bases, with 11 bases left between them. Germline-derived CDR1 and CDR2 are SEHNR and FQNEAQ (reference sequence). In DNA form, the CDR3 reads TGTGCCAGCAGCCAGTACAGCTACACAGATACGCAGTATTTT. Translating gives CASSQYSYTDTQYF.

The chain joins TRBV28 to TRBJ2-5, with TRBD2 matching over 9 bases. The length of the CDR3 is 16 residues. Germline V gene sequence: CDR1 MDHEN, CDR2 SYDVKM. Germline trimming cut 4 bases from V and 4 bases from J; bases unmatched to any gene: 10. The CDR3 here is CASSSVGLARGETQYF. In DNA, the CDR3 is TGTGCCAGCAGTTCCGTCGGACTAGCGAGGGGAGAGACCCAGTACTTC.

The J gene is TRBJ2-3, the V gene TRBV14; possibly TRBD1 for D (5 bases). V lost 10 bases to trimming and J lost 2 bases, with 13 bases between them. The CDR3 runs 13 residues. Germline CDR1 and CDR2: SGHDN and FVKESK. This chain's CDR3 is CATTKGHTDTQYF. The DNA for the CDR3 is TGTGCCACCACGAAGGGGCACACAGATACGCAGTATTTT.

This chain connects TRBV9 to TRBJ2-1; no clear D gene. The CDR3 consists of 15 residues. V gave up 0 bases and J gave up 5 bases, with 12 bases separating them. Germline-derived CDR1 and CDR2 are SGDLS and YYNGEE. The CDR3, as DNA: TGTGCCAGCAGCGTAGATGGCGGTTCTCACAATGAGCAGTTCTTC. Its translation: CASSVDGGSHNEQFF.

The rearrangement links TRBV18 to TRBJ2-7, with 9 bases lining up with TRBD2. The CDR3 has 15 residues. The germline CDR1 and CDR2 sequences are KGHSH and LQKENI. The J segment lost 3 bases and the V segment lost 3 bases, leaving 6 bases of the junction unmatched. The CDR3 DNA sequence: TGTGCCAGCTCACCGGGCGCGGGAGGGCTCTACGAGCAGTACTTC. It yields the protein CASSPGAGGLYEQYF.

The chain is built from TRBV28 and TRBJ1-6; D unresolved. Trimming removed 7 bases from V and 0 bases from J, with 7 bases in between. The germline gives CDR1 MDHEN, CDR2 SYDVKM. This CDR3 comprises 14 residues. The CDR3 bases are TGTGCCAGCAACCGGGACTCCTATAATTCACCCCTCCACTTT. As protein: CASNRDSYNSPLHF.

The J gene is TRBJ1-2, the V gene TRBV4-2; 10 positions match TRBD1. J lost 2 bases, V lost 3 bases, and 9 bases had no gene match. From germline, CDR1 is LGHNA and CDR2 YNFKEQ. This CDR3 is 17 amino acids long. The DNA for the CDR3 is TGTGCCAGCAGCCATTTGACAGGGGGCGCACCCAACTATGGCTACACCTTC. Its protein is CASSHLTGGAPNYGYTF.

CDR3 region: CASSAGREGQYF. Written as DNA, the CDR3 is TGTGCCAGCAGTGCGGGACGGGAGGGGCAGTACTTC. The genes are TRBV6-5 and TRBJ2-7; 8 bases fit TRBD2. Looked up from germline, CDR1 is MNHEY and CDR2 is SVGAGI. With 5 bases clipped from V and 9 bases from J, the junction kept 6 bases outside the gene matches. The CDR3 has 12 amino acids.

The chain couples TRBV10-3 to TRBJ1-3, with D hard to call. Deletions cut 5 bases from V and 0 bases from J, with 11 bases between. Germline V lookup: CDR1 ENHRY, CDR2 SYGVKD. This CDR3 contains 15 residues. The CDR3 spells CAISNPINSGNTIYF. The CDR3 DNA reads as TGTGCCATCAGTAATCCTATCAACTCTGGAAACACCATATATTTT.

The gene calls are TRBV27 and TRBJ2-7, with 7 positions matching TRBD2. V was pared by 5 bases and J by 0 bases, with 4 bases of the junction left unmatched. There are 14 residues in the CDR3. CDR1 is MNHEY, CDR2 SMNVEV, per germline (reference sequence). The CDR3 spells CASSLLAVSYEQYF. The CDR3 DNA reads TGTGCCAGCAGTCTGCTAGCGGTCTCCTACGAGCAGTACTTC.

The chain uses TRBV7-9 and TRBJ2-7; D might be TRBD1 (5 bases). CDR3 length: 12 amino acids. Trimming stripped 6 bases from V and 3 bases from J, with 9 bases between. Germline assignment: CDR1 SEHNR and CDR2 FQNEAQ (reference sequence). The CDR3 region is CASSYDSYEQYF. The CDR3, as DNA: TGTGCCAGCAGTTACGACAGCTACGAGCAGTACTTC. The full variable domain, rest sourced from reference TRBV7-9 and TRBJ2-7, is DTGVSQNPRHKITKRGQNVTFRCDPISEHNRLYWYRQTLGQGPEFLTYFQNEAQLEKSRLLSDRFSAERPKGSFSTLEIQRTEQGDSAMYLCASSYDSYEQYFGPGTRLTVT.

The genes are TRBV19 and TRBJ2-3; TRBD2 might be the D (5 bases). The V gene's germline CDR1 is LNHDA and CDR2 SQIVND (reference sequence). The CDR3 spans 14 residues. The V end was cut by 5 bases, the J end by 0 bases, with 9 bases between. The CDR3 DNA is TGTGCCAGTAGTCCCCGGGGTAGCACAGATACGCAGTATTTT. Translated: CASSPRGSTDTQYF.

The chain couples TRBV6-5 to TRBJ2-5; 11 bases fit TRBD1. Germline V gives CDR1 MNHEY, CDR2 SVGAGI. V trimming: 2 bases; J trimming: 11 bases; junction bases outside the gene matches: 10. The CDR3 spans 15 residues. CDR3 region: CASSYGDRGAEEQYF. CDR3 DNA sequence: TGTGCCAGCAGTTACGGGGACAGGGGGGCCGAAGAGCAGTACTTC.

The chain joins TRBV2 to TRBJ2-5; 12 bases are a match to TRBD2. The end of the DNA fits TRBJ2-7 better, so the J call may be wrong. This CDR3 region has 16 residues. CDR1 is SNHLY, CDR2 FYNNEI, per germline. This CDR3 is CASSRTSGTSSYEQYF. In nucleotides, the CDR3 is TGTGCCAGCAGTAGGACTAGCGGGACAAGCTCCTACGAGCAGTACTTC.

This chain connects TRBV5-6 to TRBJ2-7, with 7 nucleotides matching TRBD2. Per the germline V gene, CDR1 is SGHDT and CDR2 is YYEEEE. The trim removed 0 bases at V and 2 bases at J, leaving 8 bases unmatched. The CDR3 is 16 amino acids. CDR3 nucleotide sequence: TGTGCCAGCAGCTTGGCCATCGCTAGCGGCCCCTACGAGCAGTACTTC. The encoded protein is CASSLAIASGPYEQYF.

J is TRBJ2-2 and V is TRBV2; 9 bases align to TRBD1. The CDR3 is 15 amino acids. The germline V gene encodes CDR1 SNHLY and CDR2 FYNNEI. The V segment lost 0 bases and the J segment 6 bases; nucleotides outside the gene matches: 2. The CDR3 is CASSEATGGPGELFF. CDR3 sequence (DNA): TGTGCCAGCAGTGAAGCGACAGGGGGACCCGGGGAGCTGTTTTTT.

The rearrangement joins TRBV30 to TRBJ2-2; 9 nucleotides line up with TRBD2. This CDR3 has 15 residues. CDR1 is GTSNPN and CDR2 is SVGIG in the germline V gene (reference sequence). V was pared by 2 bases and J by 0 bases, with 1 base of the junction left unmatched. The CDR3 loop is CAWSSGGTNTGELFF. In nucleotides, the CDR3 is TGTGCCTGGAGTAGCGGGGGGACGAACACCGGGGAGCTGTTTTTT.

In DNA, the CDR3 is TGTGCCAGCAGCTCCCCCGGAGCAGGGGGCGCGGGGAATTCACCCCTCCACTTT. This sequence encodes CASSSPGAGGAGNSPLHF. J is TRBJ1-6 and V is TRBV7-9, with TRBD1 identical over 8 bases. V lost 4 bases, J lost 7 bases, and 15 bases stayed unmatched. The CDR3 has 18 amino acids. Germline CDR1 SEHNR, CDR2 FQNEAQ (reference sequence).

The chain links TRBV7-9 to TRBJ1-2; 9 bases line up with TRBD1. CDR1 SEHNR and CDR2 FQNEAQ come from the germline V gene (reference sequence). The CDR3 length is 18 residues. Unmatched junction bases numbered 17, after V lost 5 bases and J lost 4 bases. CDR3 residues: CASSTSDRGSPTFYGYTF. In DNA, the CDR3 is TGTGCCAGCAGCACTTCGGACAGGGGCAGCCCAACCTTCTATGGCTACACCTTC.

The chain employs TRBV10-3 and TRBJ1-6; D not resolved. This CDR3 has 12 residues. Germline values: CDR1 ENHRY, CDR2 SYGVKD. Trimming cost V 2 bases and J 9 bases, with 5 bases left between them. CDR3 residues: CAISEVLSPLHF. As DNA, the CDR3 is TGTGCCATCAGTGAGGTCCTTTCACCCCTCCACTTT.

This sequence joins TRBV20-1 and TRBJ1-2, with no clear D. Trimming pared 1 base from V and 6 bases from J, leaving 6 bases between. This CDR3 contains 11 residues. Germline CDR1 DFQATT, CDR2 SNEGSKA (reference sequence). As DNA, the CDR3 is TGCAGTGCTAGAGTCCCAAATGGCTACACCTTC. Its protein is CSARVPNGYTF.

This chain connects TRBV30 to TRBJ1-1; TRBD1 is a possible D gene (6 bases). CDR1 GTSNPN and CDR2 SVGIG come from the germline V gene (reference sequence). The CDR3 length is 15 residues. Trimming stripped 2 bases from V and 5 bases from J, with 18 bases between. Here the CDR3 reads CAWSKGLQGYTEAFF. As DNA, the CDR3 is TGTGCCTGGAGTAAGGGTTTACAGGGATATACTGAAGCTTTCTTT.

This chain uses TRBV19 with TRBJ1-1; a weak D match, TRBD1 (5 bases). V was clipped by 5 bases and J by 4 bases, with 17 bases between them. CDR3 length equals 15 residues. Germline lookup yields CDR1 LNHDA and CDR2 SQIVND (reference sequence). The DNA of the CDR3 is TGTGCCAGTAGTCCCTACGACAGCTCCGGCACTGAAGCTTTCTTT. Its protein is CASSPYDSSGTEAFF. Full variable domain (rest looked up from reference TRBV19 and TRBJ1-1): DGGITQSPKYLFRKEGQNVTLSCEQNLNHDAMYWYRQDPGQGLRLIYYSQIVNDFQKGDIAEGYSVSREKKESFPLTVTSAQKNPTAFYLCASSPYDSSGTEAFFGQGTRLTVV.

J is TRBJ1-4 and V is TRBV7-9; D unclear. The V gene's germline CDR1 is SEHNR and CDR2 FQNEAQ (reference sequence). The V end lost 0 bases, the J end lost 5 bases, and 16 bases lay between the germline ends. There are 17 residues in the CDR3. For the CDR3, the DNA is TGTGCCAGCAGCTTAGCTGTACCGTGGGCAGCAAATGAAAAACTGTTTTTT. This codes for CASSLAVPWAANEKLFF.

The rearrangement joins TRBV6-1 to TRBJ2-3; D unclear. V was cut by 7 bases and J by 0 bases, with 8 bases left in between. This CDR3 comprises 13 residues. Germline lookup yields CDR1 MNHNS and CDR2 SASEGT. The CDR3 coding sequence is TGTGCCAGCAATACAGACAGCACAGATACGCAGTATTTT. Translation: CASNTDSTDTQYF.

This rearrangement joins TRBV7-6 to TRBJ1-6, with 9 bases fitting TRBD1. Unmatched junction bases numbered 11, after V lost 4 bases and J lost 7 bases. This CDR3 comprises 17 residues. CDR1 SGHVS and CDR2 FNYEAQ come from the germline V gene. CDR3 DNA: TGTGCCAGCAGCTCTCTCCCCGGGACAGGGAAAAATTCACCCCTCCACTTT. Translating it yields CASSSLPGTGKNSPLHF.

The chain has TRBV2 and TRBJ1-6, with a tentative D call TRBD1 (6 bases). Germline CDR1 SNHLY, CDR2 FYNNEI. Trimming stripped 7 bases from V and 8 bases from J, with 18 bases between. The CDR3 consists of 15 residues. The CDR3 nucleotides read TGTGCCAGCACCCTTCAGGGGCGGACGGATTCACCCCTCCACTTT. This translates into CASTLQGRTDSPLHF.

The V call is TRBV6-5, the J call TRBJ1-5; 9 nucleotides match TRBD1. The CDR3 runs to 15 residues. Germline CDR1 MNHEY, CDR2 SVGAGI. The junction had 4 bases not matched to a gene; V was cut back by 2 bases and J by 5 bases. This chain's CDR3 is CASSYTTGGDQPQHF. DNA of the CDR3: TGTGCCAGCAGTTACACGACAGGGGGAGATCAGCCCCAGCATTTT.